This section outlines one TCR beta chain sequence together with its context. The antigen remains unidentified. This record belongs to a study of T-cell memory formation after mild COVID-19. At the level of the study: The study found TCR clusters largely donor specific. The study's findings and limits: Contracting CD8+ clones were enriched in EMRA, CD4+ mainly in CM and EM. Day 15 to 85 contractors were CD4/CD8 balanced; later expanders leaned CD4+.

TCR alpha and TCR beta cDNA libraries with sample barcodes and UMIs came from 5'RACE using constant-segment primers. One entry per CDR3 protein, called by TCRdb with MiXCR from the 5' RACE reads. This sample has fewer than 450,000 distinct CDR3 sequences; roughly 24% occur once, and the top ten carry around 9%. CDR1 is SGHRS and CDR2 is YFSETQ in the germline V gene. The length of the CDR3 is 14 residues. The V gene lost 4 bases and the J gene lost 3 bases, with 11 bases spanning the gap. The sequencing input was PBMCs or a T cell subset sorted from them (not recorded which). The V gene is TRBV5-1, the J gene TRBJ2-1; D might be TRBD1 (5 bases). This clonotype originated in an adult woman who had mild COVID-19 (a few samples of this study predate the infection). Cell type and time point are not known. Here the CDR3 DNA reads TGCGCCAGCAGCGCCTTGACAGACTACAATGAGCAGTTCTTC. This sequence encodes CASSALTDYNEQFF.